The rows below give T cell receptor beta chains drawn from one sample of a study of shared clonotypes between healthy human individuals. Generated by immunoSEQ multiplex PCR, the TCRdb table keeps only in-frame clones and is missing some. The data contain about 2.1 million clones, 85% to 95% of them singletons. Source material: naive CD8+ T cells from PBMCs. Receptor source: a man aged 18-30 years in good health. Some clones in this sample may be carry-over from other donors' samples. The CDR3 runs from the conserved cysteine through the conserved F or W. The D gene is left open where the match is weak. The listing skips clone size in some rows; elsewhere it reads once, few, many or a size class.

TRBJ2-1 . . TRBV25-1 TGTGCCAGCAGTGGAGGGAGCTCCTACAATGAGCAGTTCTTC CASSGGSSYNEQFF
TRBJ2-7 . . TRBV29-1 TGCAGCGCCCGGGGTGGGCAGGTGCCATACGAGCAGTACTTC CSARGGQVPYEQYF
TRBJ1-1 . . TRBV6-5 TGTGCCAGCAGTTACCGCGGGGTAATCGGCACTGAAGCTTTCTTT CASSYRGVIGTEAFF
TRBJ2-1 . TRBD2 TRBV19 TGTGCCAGTAAAACTAGCGTAAACAATGAGCAGTTCTTC CASKTSVNNEQFF
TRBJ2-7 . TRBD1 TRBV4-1 TGCGCCAGCAGCCAAAACTGGGGACAGGGTTACGAGCAGTACTTC CASSQNWGQGYEQYF
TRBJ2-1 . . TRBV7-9 TGTGCCAGCAGCCCCGCCGGGGGACGATCCTACAATGAGCAGTTCTTC CASSPAGGRSYNEQFF
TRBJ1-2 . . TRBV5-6 TGTGCCAGCAGCTTTTACCTGGGGGGCTACACCTTC CASSFYLGGYTF
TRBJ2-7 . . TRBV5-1 TGCGCCAGCAGCTTGGGAGGGGGTTTCGAGCAGTACTTC CASSLGGGFEQYF
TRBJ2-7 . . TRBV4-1 TGCGCCAGCAGCCCGCATGGGACGACCTTTTACGAGCAGTACTTC CASSPHGTTFYEQYF
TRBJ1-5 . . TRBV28 TGTGCCAGCATGGCCGCAGATAGCAATCAGCCCCAGCATTTT CASMAADSNQPQHF
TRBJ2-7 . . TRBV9 TGTGCCAGCAGCAGTAGCGCCTACGAGCAGTACTTC CASSSSAYEQYF
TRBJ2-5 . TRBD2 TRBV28 TGTGCCAGCAGTTTAAAGCCCGGGGGGGCTTGGGAGACCCAGTACTTC CASSLKPGGAWETQYF
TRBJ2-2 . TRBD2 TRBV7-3 TGTGCCAGCAGCGCCCGACTAGCTTCGAACACCGGGGAGCTGTTTTTT CASSARLASNTGELFF
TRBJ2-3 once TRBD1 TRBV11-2 TGTGCCAGCAGCTTCCGACAGGGGGACACAGATACGCAGTATTTT CASSFRQGDTDTQYF
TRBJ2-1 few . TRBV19 TGTGCCAGTAGTATCGGCGCACCCGACAATGAGCAGTTCTTC CASSIGAPDNEQFF
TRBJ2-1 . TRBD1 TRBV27 TGTGCCAGCAGTTGGGGACAGGGGTCCTACAATGAGCAGTTCTTC CASSWGQGSYNEQFF